A selection of T cell receptor beta chains follows, all from one sample in a study of T cell responses to AZD1222 COVID-19 vaccine. Repertoires were generated with immunoSEQ multiplex PCR, while TCRdb's copy carries only in-frame clones and drops some. Of fewer than 100,000 clones listed, approximately 81% are singletons. Sequencing was performed on peripheral blood, taken on day 0 of AZD1222 vaccination. These receptors all come from an adult in good health. The CDR3 runs from the conserved cysteine through the conserved F or W. The D gene is left open where the match is weak. For some rows the clone size is stated as once, few or many, or as a class when expanded; others skip it.

J: TRBJ1-1; D: TRBD1; V: TRBV6-6; size: -; CDR3: CASSPRTGGVEAFF; DNA: TGTGCCAGCAGTCCCCGGACAGGGGGAGTCGAAGCTTTCTTT
J: TRBJ2-7; D: -; V: TRBV10-3; size: once; CDR3: CATGGPGVYEQYF; DNA: TGTGCCACCGGCGGACCAGGGGTCTACGAGCAGTACTTC
J: TRBJ1-1; D: -; V: TRBV2; size: -; CDR3: CASSEAGTEAFF; DNA: TGTGCCAGCAGTGAAGCAGGGACTGAAGCTTTCTTT
J: TRBJ2-5; D: -; V: TRBV28; size: once; CDR3: CASEGHQETQYF; DNA: TGTGCCAGCGAAGGACACCAAGAGACCCAGTACTTC
J: TRBJ1-1; D: -; V: TRBV7-9; size: -; CDR3: CATHRGTSQAFF; DNA: TGTGCCACCCACCGGGGGACATCGCAAGCTTTCTTT
J: TRBJ2-5; D: -; V: TRBV12-5; size: few; CDR3: CASGPTEEETQYF; DNA: TGTGCTAGTGGGCCCACAGAGGAAGAGACCCAGTACTTC
J: TRBJ1-4; D: -; V: TRBV3-1/TRBV3-2; size: -; CDR3: CASSPNSAVSNEKLFF; DNA: TGTGCCAGCAGCCCCAACAGTGCTGTTTCTAATGAAAAACTGTTTTTT
J: TRBJ1-1; D: -; V: TRBV7-2; size: once; CDR3: CATLPFANTEAFF; DNA: TGTGCCACCCTACCGTTCGCGAACACTGAAGCTTTCTTT
J: TRBJ1-2; D: TRBD1; V: TRBV9; size: -; CDR3: CASSSTGAANYGYTF; DNA: TGTGCCAGCAGCTCAACAGGGGCGGCTAACTATGGCTACACCTTC
J: TRBJ1-1; D: -; V: TRBV4-1; size: -; CDR3: CASSGPLRGTEAFF; DNA: TGCGCCAGCAGCGGTCCCCTTCGTGGCACTGAAGCTTTCTTT
J: TRBJ2-3; D: TRBD2; V: TRBV9; size: -; CDR3: CASSVGASGGGDTQYF; DNA: TGTGCCAGCAGCGTAGGGGCTAGCGGGGGAGGTGATACGCAGTATTTT
J: TRBJ2-3; D: -; V: TRBV6-2/TRBV6-3; size: -; CDR3: CASSSLGGSGTDTQYF; DNA: TGTGCCAGCAGTTCCCTAGGAGGGAGTGGCACAGATACGCAGTATTTT
J: TRBJ1-2; D: -; V: TRBV28; size: -; CDR3: CASSLSGGVYVTGGYTF; DNA: TGTGCCAGCAGTTTATCCGGGGGGGTATACGTAACCGGCGGCTACACCTTC
J: TRBJ2-7; D: TRBD1; V: TRBV5-1; size: -; CDR3: CASSEPGQASYEQYF; DNA: TGCGCCAGCAGCGAGCCGGGACAGGCCTCCTACGAGCAGTACTTC
J: TRBJ1-2; D: TRBD1; V: TRBV3-1/TRBV3-2; size: -; CDR3: CASSPKDRKNYGYTF; DNA: TGTGCCAGCAGCCCTAAGGACAGGAAAAACTATGGCTACACCTTC
J: TRBJ1-1; D: -; V: TRBV7-6; size: -; CDR3: CASSLALNGGTEAFF; DNA: TGTGCCAGCAGCTTAGCGCTTAACGGGGGTACTGAAGCTTTCTTT
J: TRBJ2-4; D: TRBD1; V: TRBV3-1/TRBV3-2; size: -; CDR3: CASRSGTGASKNIQYF; DNA: TGTGCCAGCAGGTCAGGGACAGGGGCTTCCAAAAACATTCAGTACTTC
J: TRBJ1-5; D: -; V: TRBV28; size: -; CDR3: CASSNGGWGQPQHF; DNA: TGTGCCAGCAGTAACGGGGGATGGGGTCAGCCCCAGCATTTT
J: TRBJ2-7; D: TRBD1; V: TRBV7-2; size: -; CDR3: CASSLGDRYLYF; DNA: TGTGCCAGCAGCTTAGGGGACAGGTATTTGTACTTC
J: TRBJ2-7; D: TRBD1; V: TRBV20-1; size: -; CDR3: CSASTGGEQYF; DNA: TGCAGTGCTAGTACAGGGGGCGAGCAGTACTTC
J: TRBJ2-7; D: -; V: TRBV6-1; size: -; CDR3: CASSEQGTYEQYF; DNA: TGTGCCAGCAGTGAACAAGGTACCTACGAGCAGTACTTC
J: TRBJ1-1; D: TRBD1; V: TRBV7-9; size: once; CDR3: CASRRYRGEMNTEAFF; DNA: TGTGCCAGCAGACGTTACAGGGGGGAAATGAACACTGAAGCTTTCTTT
J: TRBJ2-3; D: -; V: TRBV9; size: -; CDR3: CASSVGGVKDTQYF; DNA: TGTGCCAGCAGCGTGGGGGGTGTAAAGGATACGCAGTATTTT
J: TRBJ2-4; D: -; V: TRBV28; size: -; CDR3: CASSLGGATLGAKNIQYF; DNA: TGTGCCAGCAGTTTGGGGGGGGCGACCTTAGGGGCCAAAAACATTCAGTACTTC
J: TRBJ1-2; D: -; V: TRBV6-5; size: -; CDR3: CASSLGGTVNYGYTF; DNA: TGTGCCAGCAGTCTCGGCGGAACGGTCAACTATGGCTACACCTTC
J: TRBJ1-4; D: -; V: TRBV18; size: -; CDR3: CASSPVVGFHEKLFF; DNA: TGTGCCAGCTCACCCGTTGTTGGGTTTCATGAAAAACTGTTTTTT
J: TRBJ2-7; D: TRBD2; V: TRBV6-5; size: -; CDR3: CASSYDGGDYEQYF; DNA: TGTGCCAGCAGTTACGACGGGGGGGACTACGAGCAGTACTTC
J: TRBJ2-5; D: -; V: TRBV9; size: -; CDR3: CASSARGGTEGTQYF; DNA: TGTGCCAGCAGCGCCCGGGGGGGGACAGAAGGGACCCAGTACTTC
J: TRBJ1-6; D: TRBD1; V: TRBV5-6; size: -; CDR3: CASSFGQGDSPLHF; DNA: TGTGCCAGCAGCTTCGGACAGGGAGATTCACCCCTCCACTTT
J: TRBJ1-6; D: TRBD1; V: TRBV9; size: -; CDR3: CASSVGGQGGSPLHF; DNA: TGTGCCAGCAGCGTAGGGGGCCAGGGGGGATCACCCCTCCACTTT
J: TRBJ2-3; D: -; V: TRBV5-1; size: -; CDR3: CASSFSQGLGDTQYF; DNA: TGCGCCAGCAGCTTTTCCCAGGGACTTGGGGATACGCAGTATTTT
J: TRBJ2-5; D: -; V: TRBV24-1; size: -; CDR3: CATSDPGDRETQYF; DNA: TGTGCCACCAGTGATCCAGGGGATCGAGAGACCCAGTACTTC
J: TRBJ2-7; D: -; V: TRBV7-7; size: -; CDR3: CASSLGGGQEQYF; DNA: TGTGCTAGCAGCTTAGGAGGGGGCCAAGAGCAGTACTTC
J: TRBJ2-1; D: -; V: TRBV12-5; size: -; CDR3: CASGLRTGSSSYNEQFF; DNA: TGTGCTAGTGGTTTGCGTACTGGATCCAGCTCCTACAATGAGCAGTTCTTC
J: TRBJ2-7; D: -; V: TRBV13; size: -; CDR3: CASSLGGGEQYF; DNA: TGTGCCAGCAGCTTAGGAGGGGGGGAGCAGTACTTC
J: TRBJ2-7; D: -; V: TRBV28; size: -; CDR3: CASGSYEQYF; DNA: TGTGCCAGCGGTTCCTACGAGCAGTACTTC
J: TRBJ2-5; D: -; V: TRBV7-3; size: -; CDR3: CASSPGSTGQETQYF; DNA: TGTGCCAGCAGCCCAGGCTCAACGGGGCAAGAGACCCAGTACTTC
J: TRBJ1-2; D: -; V: TRBV4-3; size: -; CDR3: CASSQAGNGYTF; DNA: TGCGCCAGCAGCCAAGCGGGAAATGGCTACACCTTC
J: TRBJ2-1; D: -; V: TRBV10-3; size: -; CDR3: CATGSLANEQFF; DNA: TGTGCCACCGGCTCTCTAGCGAATGAGCAGTTCTTC
J: TRBJ2-2; D: -; V: TRBV5-1; size: -; CDR3: CASSPGGRDTGELFF; DNA: TGCGCCAGCAGCCCTGGGGGCAGGGACACCGGGGAGCTGTTTTTT
J: TRBJ1-1; D: -; V: TRBV4-1; size: -; CDR3: CASSHLTVNTEAFF; DNA: TGCGCCAGCAGCCACCTGACAGTGAACACTGAAGCTTTCTTT
J: TRBJ1-1; D: -; V: TRBV10-1; size: -; CDR3: CASKPPQDEAFF; DNA: TGCGCCAGCAAACCTCCCCAGGACGAAGCTTTCTTT
J: TRBJ2-3; D: -; V: TRBV7-2; size: -; CDR3: CASSLGHSLTDTQYF; DNA: TGTGCCAGCAGCTTAGGGCACAGCCTCACAGATACGCAGTATTTT
J: TRBJ2-1; D: -; V: TRBV7-9; size: -; CDR3: CASSLLFSLKGSGLEQFF; DNA: TGTGCCAGCAGCCTTCTCTTTTCGCTGAAAGGGTCGGGCCTTGAGCAGTTCTTC
J: TRBJ1-2; D: -; V: TRBV5-8; size: -; CDR3: CASSLWENYGYTF; DNA: TGTGCCAGCAGCTTGTGGGAGAACTATGGCTACACCTTC
J: TRBJ2-7; D: -; V: TRBV4-3; size: -; CDR3: CASSQDSFQGEQYF; DNA: TGCGCCAGCAGCCAAGATAGTTTTCAGGGGGAGCAGTACTTC
J: TRBJ1-2; D: -; V: TRBV6-5; size: -; CDR3: CASNSDGGVGGYTF; DNA: TGTGCCAGCAACTCGGACGGCGGCGTTGGAGGCTACACCTTC
J: TRBJ2-7; D: -; V: TRBV4-2; size: -; CDR3: CASSPRDGAGYEQYF; DNA: TGTGCCAGCAGCCCAAGGGATGGGGCAGGTTACGAGCAGTACTTC
J: TRBJ1-5; D: -; V: TRBV19; size: -; CDR3: CASSGQTNNQPQHF; DNA: TGTGCCAGTAGCGGACAGACCAACAATCAGCCCCAGCATTTT
J: TRBJ2-6; D: -; V: TRBV11-2; size: -; CDR3: CASRGIAGANVLTF; DNA: TGTGCCAGCAGGGGTATCGCTGGGGCCAACGTCCTGACTTTC
J: TRBJ2-5; D: -; V: TRBV18; size: -; CDR3: CASSPSFSRETQYF; DNA: TGTGCCAGCTCACCCTCTTTCTCGCGGGAGACCCAGTACTTC
J: TRBJ1-3; D: -; V: TRBV7-3; size: -; CDR3: CAAERGGPGNTIYF; DNA: TGTGCCGCTGAGCGGGGAGGCCCTGGAAACACCATATATTTT
J: TRBJ1-6; D: -; V: TRBV29-1; size: -; CDR3: CSVSEGAYNSPLHF; DNA: TGCAGCGTTTCAGAGGGGGCCTATAATTCACCCCTCCACTTT
J: TRBJ1-5; D: -; V: TRBV27; size: -; CDR3: CATASWGNQPQHF; DNA: TGTGCCACCGCTTCCTGGGGAAATCAGCCCCAGCATTTT
J: TRBJ1-2; D: -; V: TRBV6-5; size: -; CDR3: CASRPTGGRRGYTF; DNA: TGTGCCAGCAGACCGACCGGGGGGCGGCGGGGCTACACCTTC